This T cell receptor (beta chain) stems from a study of regulatory T cells in long-lasting Graves disease. As for the study in general: Under 3 months of antithyroid drugs had been taken by newly diagnosed Graves' patients.

Findings and limits, study-wide: Among persistent patients, a larger number of public clonotypes were shared (around 3,000) than among newly diagnosed patients (about 970).

Time point specified: newly diagnosed GD, antithyroid drugs for less than 3 months. The TCR library used RNA extracted from PBMCs. Graves' disease diagnosis used American Thyroid Association guidelines. This clonotype was detected a few times. Its antigen remains unknown. With iRepertoire HTBI primers and Arm-PCR of CDR3 regions, TCR beta libraries were built. Using its own MiXCR run on the multiplex PCR reads, TCRdb lists one record per CDR3 protein. Of about 470,000 distinct CDR3 sequences listed, roughly 16% are singletons. The CDR3 extends over 12 amino acids. Trimming stripped 4 bases from V and 6 bases from J, with 9 bases between. Germline V gene lookup returns CDR1 SEHNR and CDR2 FQNEAQ (reference sequence). The data also belong to a second study, concerning T cells in Graves' hyperthyroidism and ophthalmopathy.

Here the sequenced sample was peripheral blood mononuclear cells (PBMCs), taken at new diagnosis, from a patient treated with antithyroid drugs. V is TRBV7-9 and J is TRBJ1-2; tentatively, D is TRBD1 (6 bases). The receptor's source is a man aged 35-49 years with Graves disease. This CDR3 is CASSSGEDGYTF. In DNA, the CDR3 is TGTGCCAGCAGCTCAGGGGAGGATGGCTACACCTTC. Combining the CDR3 with reference TRBV7-9 and TRBJ1-2 gives the whole variable domain DTGVSQNPRHKITKRGQNVTFRCDPISEHNRLYWYRQTLGQGPEFLTYFQNEAQLEKSRLLSDRFSAERPKGSFSTLEIQRTEQGDSAMYLCASSSGEDGYTFGSGTRLTVV.